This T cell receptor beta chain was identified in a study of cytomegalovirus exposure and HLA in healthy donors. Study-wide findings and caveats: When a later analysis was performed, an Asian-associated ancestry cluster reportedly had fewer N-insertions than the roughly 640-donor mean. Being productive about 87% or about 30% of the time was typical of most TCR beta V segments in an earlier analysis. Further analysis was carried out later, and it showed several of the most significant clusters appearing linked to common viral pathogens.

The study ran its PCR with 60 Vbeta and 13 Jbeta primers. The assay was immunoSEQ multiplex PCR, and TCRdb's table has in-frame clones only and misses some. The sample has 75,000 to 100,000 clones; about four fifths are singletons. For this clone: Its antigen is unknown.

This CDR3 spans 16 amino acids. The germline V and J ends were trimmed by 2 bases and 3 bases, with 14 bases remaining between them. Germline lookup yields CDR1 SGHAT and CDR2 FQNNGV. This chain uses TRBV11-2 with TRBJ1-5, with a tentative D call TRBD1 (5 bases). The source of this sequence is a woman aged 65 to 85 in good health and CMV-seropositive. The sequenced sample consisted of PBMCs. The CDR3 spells CASSLRQSGYNQPQHF. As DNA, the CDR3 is TGTGCCAGCAGCTTAAGGCAGTCAGGGTACAATCAGCCCCAGCATTTT.